These T cell receptor beta chains were read from a single sample in a study of blood T cell repertoires in COVID-19. Produced via immunoSEQ multiplex PCR; TCRdb's table is partial and in-frame only. The sample lists around 400,000 clones; about 88% were seen once. Sequences were obtained from PBMCs or T cells enriched from blood (not recorded which). The receptors stem from a woman aged 18-29 years who had been exposed to COVID-19. Each CDR3 is given with its conserved first and last residue. Each record gives: V gene, J gene, D gene, clone size, CDR3 DNA, CDR3 protein. The D gene is left open where the match is weak. Not all rows give a size; the values are once, few, many and, for expanded clones, a class.

v_gene: TRBV6-5
j_gene: TRBJ1-4
d_gene: TRBD1
abundance: -
CDR3nt: TGTGCCAGCAGTTACGAGGGGGCACCGGGGAATGAAAAACTGTTTTTT
CDR3aa: CASSYEGAPGNEKLFF

v_gene: TRBV19
j_gene: TRBJ1-1
d_gene: -
abundance: -
CDR3nt: TGTGCCAGTTCCGGGACACCAAACACTGAAGCTTTCTTT
CDR3aa: CASSGTPNTEAFF

v_gene: TRBV7-2
j_gene: TRBJ2-2
d_gene: TRBD1
abundance: -
CDR3nt: TGTGCCAGCAGTTTCGGACAGGGGGCCGGGGAGCTGTTTTTT
CDR3aa: CASSFGQGAGELFF

v_gene: TRBV6-5
j_gene: TRBJ2-7
d_gene: TRBD2
abundance: -
CDR3nt: TGTGCCAGCAGTTACTCGGGAGGGGACTACGAGCAGTACTTC
CDR3aa: CASSYSGGDYEQYF

v_gene: TRBV7-6
j_gene: TRBJ2-2
d_gene: TRBD2
abundance: -
CDR3nt: TGTGCCAGCAGCCTTAGCGGGGGGTACACCGGGGAGCTGTTTTTT
CDR3aa: CASSLSGGYTGELFF

v_gene: TRBV12-3/TRBV12-4
j_gene: TRBJ2-7
d_gene: TRBD2
abundance: -
CDR3nt: TGTGCCAGCAGGGGGACTAACTCCTACGAGCAGTACTTC
CDR3aa: CASRGTNSYEQYF

v_gene: TRBV19
j_gene: TRBJ2-3
d_gene: -
abundance: -
CDR3nt: TGTGCCAGTAGTATAGCGACAGATACGCAGTATTTT
CDR3aa: CASSIATDTQYF

v_gene: TRBV6-5
j_gene: TRBJ1-6
d_gene: -
abundance: -
CDR3nt: TGTGCCAGCAGTTACTTGGCCAGGGTGAATTCACCCCTCCACTTT
CDR3aa: CASSYLARVNSPLHF

v_gene: TRBV7-3
j_gene: TRBJ2-1
d_gene: TRBD1
abundance: -
CDR3nt: TGTGCCAGCAGCTTAGCCAGGGGGACCTACAATGAGCAGTTCTTC
CDR3aa: CASSLARGTYNEQFF

v_gene: TRBV7-2
j_gene: TRBJ2-7
d_gene: TRBD2
abundance: -
CDR3nt: TGTGCCAGCAGCTTAGGCGGGAGGTCCTCCTACGAGCAGTACTTC
CDR3aa: CASSLGGRSSYEQYF

v_gene: TRBV4-1
j_gene: TRBJ2-3
d_gene: TRBD2
abundance: -
CDR3nt: TGCGCCAGCAGCCAAGATTACCAGCGGGATCTCACAGATACGCAGTATTTT
CDR3aa: CASSQDYQRDLTDTQYF

v_gene: TRBV29-1
j_gene: TRBJ1-3
d_gene: -
abundance: once
CDR3nt: TGCAGCGTCGGACAGACTGGAAACACCATATATTTT
CDR3aa: CSVGQTGNTIYF

v_gene: TRBV4-2
j_gene: TRBJ2-2
d_gene: -
abundance: -
CDR3nt: TGTGCCAGCAGCCCGCTGCCCGGGACTCCAAACACCGGGGAGCTGTTTTTT
CDR3aa: CASSPLPGTPNTGELFF

v_gene: TRBV2
j_gene: TRBJ1-6
d_gene: TRBD1
abundance: -
CDR3nt: TGTGCCAGTACTCGGACAGGCCGGTTTCAGAATTCACCCCTCCACTTT
CDR3aa: CASTRTGRFQNSPLHF

v_gene: TRBV5-1
j_gene: TRBJ2-3
d_gene: TRBD1
abundance: -
CDR3nt: TGCGCCAGCAGCTTGGCCGGGACAGGGGGGCCAGATACGCAGTATTTT
CDR3aa: CASSLAGTGGPDTQYF

v_gene: TRBV18
j_gene: TRBJ2-7
d_gene: TRBD2
abundance: -
CDR3nt: TGTGCCAGCTCACCATACACTAGCGGTCTTTCCTACGAGCAGTACTTC
CDR3aa: CASSPYTSGLSYEQYF

v_gene: TRBV2
j_gene: TRBJ1-4
d_gene: -
abundance: -
CDR3nt: TGTGCCAGCAGAACCGACAGGACTGAAAAACTGTTTTTT
CDR3aa: CASRTDRTEKLFF

v_gene: TRBV29-1
j_gene: TRBJ2-1
d_gene: -
abundance: -
CDR3nt: TGCAGCGTTGGACCCGGGACTGACCTGAATGAGCAGTTCTTC
CDR3aa: CSVGPGTDLNEQFF

v_gene: TRBV2
j_gene: TRBJ1-3
d_gene: TRBD1
abundance: -
CDR3nt: TGTGCCAGCAGAGAGGACAGGGGCCCTGGAAACACCATATATTTT
CDR3aa: CASREDRGPGNTIYF

v_gene: TRBV5-1
j_gene: TRBJ2-4
d_gene: TRBD1
abundance: -
CDR3nt: TGCGCCAGCAGCCAAGGACGGGACAGCCAAGCCAAAAACATTCAGTACTTC
CDR3aa: CASSQGRDSQAKNIQYF

v_gene: TRBV18
j_gene: TRBJ1-4
d_gene: -
abundance: -
CDR3nt: TGTGCCAGCTCGGAGGGTACTCGAACTAATGAAAAACTGTTTTTT
CDR3aa: CASSEGTRTNEKLFF

v_gene: TRBV28
j_gene: TRBJ1-3
d_gene: -
abundance: -
CDR3nt: TGTGCCAGCAGGACTACAGGGCTCTCTGGAAACACCATATATTTT
CDR3aa: CASRTTGLSGNTIYF

v_gene: TRBV9
j_gene: TRBJ2-6
d_gene: TRBD1
abundance: -
CDR3nt: TGTGCCAGCAGCGCTCCGGGACAGGGCTACTCTGGGGCCAACGTCCTGACTTTC
CDR3aa: CASSAPGQGYSGANVLTF

v_gene: TRBV27
j_gene: TRBJ2-2
d_gene: -
abundance: -
CDR3nt: TGTGCCAGCAGTTTGTGGCAGCGCTCGAACACCGGGGAGCTGTTTTTT
CDR3aa: CASSLWQRSNTGELFF

v_gene: TRBV2
j_gene: TRBJ1-1
d_gene: TRBD1
abundance: -
CDR3nt: TGTGCCAGCAGCGGAACCCGGGACAGGGGGCCCACTGAAGCTTTCTTT
CDR3aa: CASSGTRDRGPTEAFF